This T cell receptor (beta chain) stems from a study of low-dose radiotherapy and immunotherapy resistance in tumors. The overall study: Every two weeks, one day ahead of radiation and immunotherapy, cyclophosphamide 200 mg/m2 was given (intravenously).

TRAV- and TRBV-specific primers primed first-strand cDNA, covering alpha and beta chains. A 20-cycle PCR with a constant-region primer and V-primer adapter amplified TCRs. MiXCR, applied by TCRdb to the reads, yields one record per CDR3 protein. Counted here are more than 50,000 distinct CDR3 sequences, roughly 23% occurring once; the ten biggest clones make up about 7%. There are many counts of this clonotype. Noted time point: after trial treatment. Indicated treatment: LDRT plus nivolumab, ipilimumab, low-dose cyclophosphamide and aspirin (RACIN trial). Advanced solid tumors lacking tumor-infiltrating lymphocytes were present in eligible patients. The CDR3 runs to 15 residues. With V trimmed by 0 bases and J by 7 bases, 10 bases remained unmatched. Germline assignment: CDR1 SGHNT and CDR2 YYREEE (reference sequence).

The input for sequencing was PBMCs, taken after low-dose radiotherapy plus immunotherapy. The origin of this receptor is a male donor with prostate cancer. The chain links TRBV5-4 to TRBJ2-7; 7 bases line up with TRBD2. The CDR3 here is CASSLVGGSFYEQYF. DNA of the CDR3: TGTGCCAGCAGCTTGGTTGGCGGGAGCTTCTATGAGCAGTACTTC.